This T cell receptor beta chain was sequenced in a study of blood T cell repertoires in COVID-19. The overall study: Sites in the United States, Italy and Spain provided acute and convalescent COVID-19 samples. In each case, the material was cDNA or gDNA derived from T cells, B-cell-depleted T cells, or PBMCs.

This clone has just one count. From germline, CDR1 is MNHEY and CDR2 SMNVEV (reference sequence). Trimming took 2 bases from V and 3 from J, leaving 11 bases between them. This CDR3 spans 15 amino acids. Authors' data handling: Amplification of reference gene primers provided the estimated nucleated cell counts. This table comes from immunoSEQ multiplex PCR, and its TCRdb copy is limited to in-frame clones, with some not included. V and J calls and clone size are those listed in that table; D and trimming were worked out from the DNA. Of some 110,000 clones listed, roughly 90% are singletons. The source is a human donor in a cohort sampled during active COVID-19. This chain joins TRBV27 and TRBJ2-1, with D possibly TRBD2 on 6 matching bases. Source material: peripheral blood. CDR3 residues: CASSLLTRDYNEQFF. The CDR3 bases are TGTGCCAGCAGTTTACTGACTAGGGACTACAATGAGCAGTTCTTC.